The entry below gives a single T cell receptor (beta chain) sequence along with its context. Its cognate antigen has yet to be identified. Base qualities are not provided; no much larger clone lies one nucleotide away. This sample was taken from a study of blood T cells in healthy people across ages (dated by TCRdb to 2013 to 2016). Regarding the study in general: In model experiments, roughly one uniquely barcoded TCR beta cDNA molecule per two T cells was captured by template switching. The study measured age-related changes in TCR beta repertoire diversity using deep sequencing normalized with unique cDNA molecular identifiers. For two donors (one aged 18 to 30 and one aged 80 or older), the study analyzed two additional independent replicas of 1 million unique cDNA reads from the same blood draw. Donors of different ages were randomly distributed across sequencing lanes to avoid experimental bias. The donors were split into four age groups: young (average 16 years), middle-aged (about 40), aged (around 67) and long-lived (about 74).

The roughly 39 donors, aged about 6 to 100 years, were systemically healthy Caucasian individuals from Russia. Approximately 10 milliliters of peripheral blood were collected from each donor into EDTA-treated Vacutainer tubes. Ficoll-Paque density-gradient centrifugation was used to isolate PBMCs, with at least 6.5 million per sample. Trizol reagent was used to extract total RNA from the PBMCs, yielding at least 5 micrograms per sample. Naive CD45RAhigh/CD27high T cell percentages were measured by flow cytometry on a PBMC aliquot from every donor. The library was obtained by 5' RACE. Sequencing relied on an Illumina HiSeq 2500. A second PCR of roughly 7 to 11 cycles was performed with a sample-barcoded 5' primer and a J-beta primer mix. A template-switch 5' adaptor carrying 12 random nucleotides introduced a unique molecular identifier onto each TCR beta cDNA molecule. Each sample yielded at least 2.5 million CDR3-containing paired-end reads. First-strand cDNA was synthesized from all RNA with the Mint cDNA synthesis kit, primed by a TRBC-specific oligonucleotide. All cDNA was treated with uracil-DNA glycosylase and then went through a first 18-cycle PCR with the universal primers M1SS and BC2_uni_R. The authors processed their data as follows. Normalization of each sample was performed by random selection of 1 million high-quality reads, each carrying a distinct molecular identifier. Reads with shared molecular identifiers were discarded instead of being binned into consensus sequences. CDR3 identification, clonotype clustering and error correction used MiTCR with a Q25 quality threshold and the strictest error-elimination algorithm. A nonparametric unseen species model using Euler transformation provided a lower-bound estimate of total TCR beta diversity. TCRdb applied fastp at Q25 and MiXCR to the public reads, then kept only in-frame beta chains. Every CDR3 protein is listed once, alongside the most common genes and DNA of its rows. The V and J calls, along with clone size, are taken from TCRdb and not from the paper's own processing. Counted in this sample were over a million distinct CDR3 sequences; 59% of them appeared once. The ten largest clones represent over 5.5% of the sample.

General study outcomes and caveats: Compared with the aged group, the long-lived group had more naive CD4+ T cells, fewer expanded clones and increased TCR diversity, suggesting age selection. Estimates of total diversity from one million sequenced T cells were regarded as lower bounds and underestimates. Because the CMV infection status of the donors was unknown, age-related changes in expanded clonotypes may potentially have been confounded. As age increased, observed TCR beta diversity per million T cells dropped in a roughly linear way, and a significant reduction was already evident by age roughly 36. Observed TCR beta diversity correlated strongly with the percentage of naive T cells measured by flow cytometry. Since profiling was done on bulk unsorted PBMCs, naive and antigen-experienced compartments could not be conclusively compared.

Sequences LGHNA (CDR1) and YNFKEQ (CDR2) are obtained from the germline V gene. V is pruned by 3 bases and J by 5 bases, leaving 9 bases of the junction without a gene match. The CDR3 runs 15 residues from the cysteine to the phenylalanine. The CDR3 DNA has 45 bases and is translated from base 1. The rearrangement joined TRBV4-2 to TRBJ1-2; TRBD1 aligns with 7 central bases. This TCR was sampled from a man younger than 35 in good health. Sequences were obtained from blood. The CDR3 region reads CASSHTGTVLYGYTF. The DNA reads TGTGCCAGCAGCCACACCGGGACAGTTTTATATGGCTACACCTTC.